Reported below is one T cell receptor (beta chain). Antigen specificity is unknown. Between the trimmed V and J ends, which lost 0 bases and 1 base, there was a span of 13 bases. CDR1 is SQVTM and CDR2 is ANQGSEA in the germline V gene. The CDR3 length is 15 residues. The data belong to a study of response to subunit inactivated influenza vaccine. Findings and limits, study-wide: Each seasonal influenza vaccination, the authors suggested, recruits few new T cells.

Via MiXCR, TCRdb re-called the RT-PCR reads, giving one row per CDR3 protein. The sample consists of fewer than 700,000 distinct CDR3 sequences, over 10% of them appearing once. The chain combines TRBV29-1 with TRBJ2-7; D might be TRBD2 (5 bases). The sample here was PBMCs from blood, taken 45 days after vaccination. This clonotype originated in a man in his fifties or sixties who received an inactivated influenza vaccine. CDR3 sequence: CSVEDVAGGSYEQYF. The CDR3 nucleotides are TGCAGCGTTGAAGATGTGGCAGGAGGTTCCTACGAGCAGTACTTC.